These 28 T cell receptor beta chains were sequenced from one sample in a study of technical replicates of blood from a handful of donors. Repertoires were generated with immunoSEQ multiplex PCR, while TCRdb's copy carries only in-frame clones and drops some. The repertoire holds around 13,000 clones, around 81% seen once, with more than 9% in the top ten. The specimen sequenced was PBMCs. These receptor sequences come from a human donor in good health.

This sequence joins TRBV30 and TRBJ2-6, with D maybe TRBD2 (5 bases). Germline CDR1 reads GTSNPN; CDR2 reads SVGIG (reference sequence). The CDR3 runs 14 residues. Trimming removed 2 bases from V and 1 base from J, with 6 bases in between. The CDR3 nucleotides are TGTGCCTGGAGTACGGGGTCTGGGGCCAACGTCCTGACTTTC. Translated, it gives CAWSTGSGANVLTF.

The V gene is TRBV30, the J gene TRBJ2-7; 7 bases line up with TRBD1. The ends lost 5 bases at V and 5 bases at J; junction bases unmatched: 12. The CDR3 contains 14 residues. Per the germline V gene, CDR1 is GTSNPN and CDR2 is SVGIG (reference sequence). CDR3 in DNA: TGTGCCTGGGGGGGACAGTTCCAGGAAGACGAGCAGTACTTC. This sequence encodes CAWGGQFQEDEQYF.

This clone was detected once. The J gene is TRBJ2-5, the V gene TRBV7-2; D possibly corresponds to TRBD2 (5 bases). Trimming stripped 7 bases from V and 5 bases from J, with 14 bases between. CDR1 is SGHTA and CDR2 is FQGNSA in the germline V gene. The CDR3 is 13 amino acids. The CDR3 bases are TGTGCCAGCACCAGGATGGAGCGGGAGACCCAGTACTTC. This codes for CASTRMERETQYF.

V is TRBV5-1 and J is TRBJ2-7, with D unclear. V dropped 4 bases and J dropped 6 bases, with 11 bases sitting between them. CDR1 and CDR2 (germline): SGHRS, YFSETQ. The CDR3 consists of 12 residues. The CDR3 here is CASSASRGEQYF. CDR3 sequence (DNA): TGCGCCAGCAGCGCGTCTAGAGGCGAGCAGTACTTC.

J is TRBJ1-2 and V is TRBV12-2. TRBV12-2 is a documented pseudogene. This CDR3 is 14 amino acids long. CDR3 sequence reads: CASRLEEEEVIDTF. In DNA form, the CDR3 reads TGTGCAAGTCGCTTAGAAGAGGAGGAGGTTATCGACACCTTC.

The CDR3 protein is CASRTHRATNEKLFF. The CDR3, as DNA: TGTGCCAGCAGAACCCACAGGGCAACTAATGAAAAACTGTTTTTT. The chain uses TRBV6-6 and TRBJ1-4, with D possibly matching TRBD1 (6 bases). Trimming shortened V by 6 bases and J by 0 bases, and 11 bases separated the two germline ends. Germline assignment: CDR1 MNHNY and CDR2 SVGAGI (reference sequence). The CDR3 is 15 residues long.

The chain recombines TRBV5-1 with TRBJ2-7; D gene uncertain. CDR1 is SGHRS and CDR2 is YFSETQ in the germline V gene. Deletions cut 0 bases from V and 6 bases from J, with 16 bases between. CDR3 length: 15 residues. In DNA, the CDR3 is TGCGCCAGCAGCTTGGGAGTAACCTCCACCCTCGAGCAGTACTTC. Translated, it gives CASSLGVTSTLEQYF.

This chain connects TRBV6-5 to TRBJ1-3; TRBD1 matches at 9 bases. Germline V CDR1 and CDR2: MNHEY, SVGAGI. Germline trimming cut 6 bases from V and 4 bases from J; bases unmatched to any gene: 1. CDR3 length equals 13 residues. The CDR3 nucleotides are TGTGCCAGCAGCGGGACAGGGGGAAACACCATATATTTT. Translation gives CASSGTGGNTIYF.

The chain employs TRBV6-5 and TRBJ2-7; weak D call: TRBD1 (6 bases). The germline CDR1 and CDR2 sequences are MNHEY and SVGAGI. There are 13 residues in the CDR3. Trimming removed 6 bases from V and 2 bases from J, with 11 bases in between. The CDR3 coding sequence is TGTGCCAGCAGCCCGGACAGCACCTACGAGCAGTACTTC. Translation: CASSPDSTYEQYF.

This chain joins TRBV18 and TRBJ1-1, with TRBD1 identical over 9 bases. The length of the CDR3 is 16 residues. V trimming: 2 bases; J trimming: 3 bases; junction bases outside the gene matches: 7. CDR1 is KGHSH, CDR2 LQKENI, per germline. The CDR3 is CASSPIWTGEDTEAFF. The CDR3 DNA is TGTGCCAGCTCACCAATATGGACAGGGGAGGACACTGAAGCTTTCTTT.

This clone was recorded only once. The V call is TRBV30, the J call TRBJ2-1; TRBD2 aligns across 10 bases. The CDR3 covers 16 residues. The trim removed 1 base at V and 2 bases at J, leaving 5 bases unmatched. From germline, CDR1 is GTSNPN and CDR2 SVGIG (reference sequence). The CDR3 bases are TGTGCCTGGAGTGAGGCTACTAGCGGGGCCTACAATGAGCAGTTCTTC. This encodes CAWSEATSGAYNEQFF.

The DNA for the CDR3 is TGTGCCAGCAGTATCAAACAGGGGAATGAAAAACTGTTTTTT. It translates to CASSIKQGNEKLFF. The chain employs TRBV28 and TRBJ1-4, with 7 bases that match TRBD1. V gave up 5 bases and J gave up 5 bases; unmatched junction bases: 5. The germline CDR1 and CDR2 sequences are MDHEN and SYDVKM. This CDR3 has 14 residues.

This chain connects TRBV2 to TRBJ2-3; 10 nucleotides match TRBD1. CDR1 and CDR2 from the germline V gene are SNHLY and FYNNEI. Germline trimming cut 5 bases from V and 1 base from J; bases unmatched to any gene: 3. The length of the CDR3 is 15 residues. The CDR3 loop reads CASSRDRGRTDTQYF. For the CDR3, the DNA is TGTGCCAGCAGTCGCGACAGGGGGCGCACAGATACGCAGTATTTT.

The V call is TRBV2, the J call TRBJ2-7, with D possibly TRBD1 on 6 matching bases. The germline V gene encodes CDR1 SNHLY and CDR2 FYNNEI. Trimming shortened V by 8 bases and J by 3 bases, and 14 bases separated the two germline ends. CDR3 length: 13 residues. The CDR3 protein is CASGGGGGYEQYF. The CDR3 DNA is TGTGCCAGCGGGGGCGGTGGAGGCTACGAGCAGTACTTC.

V is TRBV6-6 and J is TRBJ2-2; tentative D call: TRBD2 (6 bases). The CDR3 is 14 amino acids. Trimming cost V 5 bases and J 5 bases, with 12 bases left between them. From germline, CDR1 is MNHNY and CDR2 SVGAGI (reference sequence). The CDR3 coding sequence is TGTGCCAGCAGTAGCACTGGGGGGACCGGGGAGCTGTTTTTT. This encodes CASSSTGGTGELFF.

The chain recombines TRBV7-3 with TRBJ2-2, with TRBD1 matching 7 bases. Germline V gives CDR1 SGHTA, CDR2 FQGTGA. The CDR3 runs to 15 residues. J was trimmed by 7 bases and V by 6 bases; bases with no gene match: 11. The DNA for the CDR3 is TGTGCCAGCAGACCACGAGGGGGCGAGGGCGGGGAGCTGTTTTTT. Translating it yields CASRPRGGEGGELFF.

The chain recombines TRBV14 with TRBJ2-2; no definite D call. The ends were cut back, 5 bases at V and 1 base at J, with 8 bases in the middle. Germline loops: CDR1 SGHDN, CDR2 FVKESK. This CDR3 contains 14 residues. CDR3 coding DNA: TGTGCCAGCAGCGTCCGACTGAACACCGGGGAGCTGTTTTTT. Translation gives CASSVRLNTGELFF.

This sequence joins TRBV6-1 and TRBJ1-3, with a possible D match to TRBD1 (5 bases). Trimming cost V 3 bases and J 7 bases, with 10 bases left between them. This CDR3 spans 13 amino acids. Germline CDR1 reads MNHNS; CDR2 reads SASEGT. Here the CDR3 DNA reads TGTGCCAGCAGTGACTGGAACAGGAACACCATATATTTT. It is translated as CASSDWNRNTIYF.

This clone is a singleton in its sample. V is TRBV7-2 and J is TRBJ1-5; TRBD1 agrees at 7 bases. Germline V gene lookup returns CDR1 SGHTA and CDR2 FQGNSA. The CDR3 runs 15 residues. Trimming took 3 bases from V and 6 from J; bases not matched to a gene: 8. The CDR3 loop reads CASSFYEGATQPQHF. CDR3 nucleotides: TGTGCCAGCAGCTTTTACGAGGGGGCGACTCAGCCCCAGCATTTT.

This clone was counted once. The rearrangement links TRBV7-8 to TRBJ2-2; D not resolved. The germline CDR1 and CDR2 sequences are SGHVS and FQNEAQ. This CDR3 is built from 15 residues. V dropped 7 bases and J dropped 3 bases, with 15 bases sitting between them. The chain's CDR3 is CASIRHLADTGELFF. CDR3 coding DNA: TGTGCCAGCATCAGACATCTCGCTGACACCGGGGAGCTGTTTTTT.

This chain links TRBV7-9 with TRBJ2-7, with 12 bases matching TRBD2. After removal of 3 bases from V and 5 bases from J, the junction contained 8 bases not matched to a gene. Per germline, CDR1 SEHNR and CDR2 FQNEAQ (reference sequence). The CDR3 has 16 amino acids. DNA of the CDR3: TGTGCCAGCAGCTTCCTAGCGGGAGGGGCGGGGGACGAGCAGTACTTC. Translation: CASSFLAGGAGDEQYF.

The V and J genes are TRBV6-1 and TRBJ1-5; possibly TRBD1 for D (6 bases). The CDR3 totals 18 residues. V dropped 1 base and J dropped 7 bases, with 23 bases sitting between them. Germline lookup yields CDR1 MNHNS and CDR2 SASEGT. CDR3 region: CASSEGRGGGVALQPQHF. The CDR3 DNA reads TGTGCCAGCAGTGAAGGACGAGGGGGGGGCGTGGCTTTGCAGCCCCAGCATTTT.

The rearrangement links TRBV6-6 to TRBJ2-1; 10 bases match TRBD2. CDR1 and CDR2 from the germline V gene are MNHNY and SVGAGI (reference sequence). Losses at the gene ends were 5 bases for V and 10 bases for J; bases not matched to a gene: 5. The CDR3 contains 13 residues. The CDR3: CASSSGRAREQFF. CDR3 DNA sequence: TGTGCCAGCAGTAGCGGGAGGGCCAGAGAGCAGTTCTTC.

This rearrangement joins TRBV6-1 to TRBJ1-5; D may be TRBD1 (5 bases). CDR1 and CDR2 (germline): MNHNS, SASEGT. The CDR3 covers 17 residues. Trimming took off 1 base at V and 0 bases at J, with 13 bases between the two ends. In DNA, the CDR3 is TGTGCCAGCAGTGAAGGGGGGGGAGCCCCTAGCAATCAGCCCCAGCATTTT. Its translation is CASSEGGGAPSNQPQHF.

The rearrangement links TRBV19 to TRBJ1-4; D uncertain. Trimming took off 2 bases at V and 3 bases at J, with 7 bases between the two ends. The V gene's germline CDR1 is LNHDA and CDR2 SQIVND (reference sequence). This CDR3 has 14 residues. CDR3 DNA sequence: TGTGCCAGTAGTATATCAGTTTCTAATGAAAAACTGTTTTTT. This translates into CASSISVSNEKLFF.

This clone was picked up a small number of times. The chain is built from TRBV30 and TRBJ1-1; D remains ambiguous. V gave up 0 bases and J gave up 0 bases, with 8 bases separating them. The germline CDR1 and CDR2 sequences are GTSNPN and SVGIG (reference sequence). The CDR3 loop spans 14 amino acids. As DNA, the CDR3 is TGTGCCTGGAGTGTTGGGCACCTGAACACTGAAGCTTTCTTT. This gives the protein CAWSVGHLNTEAFF.

The CDR3, as DNA: TGTGCCAGCAGCTCTAGGACTAGCAATTCCTACAATGAGCAGTTCTTC. This translates into CASSSRTSNSYNEQFF. This chain uses TRBV7-6 with TRBJ2-1, with TRBD2 identical over 8 bases. Trimming took 4 bases from V and 1 from J; bases not matched to a gene: 6. CDR3 size: 16 residues. Germline values: CDR1 SGHVS, CDR2 FNYEAQ.

V and J are TRBV5-1 and TRBJ2-5; 7 bases line up with TRBD2. V lost 1 base, J lost 5 bases, and 8 bases stayed unmatched. The CDR3 is made up of 15 amino acids. Germline CDR1 and CDR2: SGHRS and YFSETQ. The DNA for the CDR3 is TGCGCCAGCAGCTTGTGGGCGGGAGAGGGCGAGACCCAGTACTTC. Translating it yields CASSLWAGEGETQYF. The full variable domain, in which reference TRBV5-1 and TRBJ2-5 provide the parts outside the CDR3, is KAGVTQTPRYLIKTRGQQVTLSCSPISGHRSVSWYQQTPGQGLQFLFEYFSETQRNKGNFPGRFSGRQFSNSRSEMNVSTLELGDSALYLCASSLWAGEGETQYFGPGTRLLVL.